A single sample gave rise to the 30 T cell receptor beta chains below, sequenced in a study of a mutant IDH1 vaccine in newly diagnosed glioma (dated by TCRdb to about 2021). For these TCRs, the target antigens are not known. The time point label, as the study defines it: week 23, last vaccination. Every vaccine dose consisted of 300 ug of a 20-mer mutant IDH1 peptide in Montanide, administered subcutaneously together with topical imiquimod. The library was built by means of the immunoSEQ multiplex PCR assay. TCRdb stores this immuneACCESS table with in-frame sequences only. Part of the clones is absent; in the studies checked, under half of the shortfall reflects unresolved V genes, and no reason is known for the rest. The sample table records approximately 82,000 clones; around 85% of these occur just once. 0.77% of the sample is held by the ten biggest clonotypes. This specimen was PBMCs, taken from a glioma patient whose treatment included an IDH1 peptide vaccine. These receptors were collected from a woman aged 50 to 60 with glioma.

The chain recombines TRBV18 with TRBJ2-2, with TRBD2 as a possible D gene (6 bases). Trimming took 1 base from V and 5 from J, leaving 8 bases between them. Germline V lookup: CDR1 KGHSH, CDR2 LQKENI. This CDR3 spans 14 amino acids. The CDR3 sequence: CASSPLRGTGELFF. CDR3 DNA sequence: TGTGCCAGCTCACCACTGCGGGGTACCGGGGAGCTGTTTTTT.

CDR3 residues: CASIPILERTF. Here the CDR3 DNA reads TGTGCCAGCATCCCTATCCTGGAGAGGACCTTC. This chain uses TRBV7-2 with TRBJ1-2, with D unresolved. In germline, CDR1 is SGHTA, CDR2 FQGNSA. The CDR3 runs to 11 residues. The V gene lost 7 bases and the J gene lost 14 bases, with 17 bases spanning the gap.

This sequence joins TRBV27 and TRBJ2-5, with 9 bases identical to TRBD1. The end of the DNA is better explained by TRBJ2-7, so the J call may be wrong. Per the germline V gene, CDR1 is MNHEY and CDR2 is SMNVEV (reference sequence). The CDR3 contains 15 residues. The CDR3 protein is CASSLRGQGSYEQYF. DNA of the CDR3: TGTGCCAGCAGTTTAAGAGGACAGGGGTCCTACGAGCAGTACTTC.

This chain links TRBV18 with TRBJ1-1; D might be TRBD1 (5 bases). Between the trimmed V and J ends, which lost 6 bases and 6 bases, there was a span of 20 bases. This CDR3 has 15 amino acids. Germline assignment: CDR1 KGHSH and CDR2 LQKENI. The CDR3 DNA follows: TGTGCCAGCTCTCCTCCCGGCGGCCAGGGTCCTGAAGCTTTCTTT. It translates to CASSPPGGQGPEAFF.

This clone was detected only once. The chain carries TRBV28 and TRBJ1-2, with D possibly TRBD1 on 5 matching bases. Trimming left V 2 bases short and J 5 bases short, with 12 bases between. Germline V gives CDR1 MDHEN, CDR2 SYDVKM. This CDR3 has 14 residues. The CDR3: CASSLIDSSYGYTF. The CDR3 DNA follows: TGTGCCAGCAGTTTAATTGACAGCAGTTATGGCTACACCTTC.

This chain joins TRBV9 and TRBJ2-3; D possibly corresponds to TRBD2 (6 bases). The CDR3 loop spans 15 amino acids. The V gene lost 4 bases and the J gene lost 3 bases, with 15 bases spanning the gap. Germline CDR1 SGDLS, CDR2 YYNGEE. CDR3 DNA sequence: TGTGCCAGCAGCTCTAGCGCCTGGGGTACAGATACGCAGTATTTT. Translation gives CASSSSAWGTDTQYF. The entire variable domain, with the rest obtained from reference TRBV9 and TRBJ2-3, is as follows: DSGVTQTPKHLITATGQRVTLRCSPRSGDLSVYWYQQSLDQGLQFLIQYYNGEERAKGNILERFSAQQFPDLHSELNLSSLELGDSALYFCASSSSAWGTDTQYFGPGTRLTVL.

This clone was picked up a small number of times. This sequence joins TRBV6-1 and TRBJ1-1, with D perhaps TRBD1 (5 bases). CDR3 size: 15 residues. V dropped 0 bases and J dropped 1 base, with 9 bases sitting between them. CDR1 and CDR2 (germline): MNHNS, SASEGT. The CDR3 DNA reads TGTGCCAGCAGTGAAGCGTGGGGGGAGAACACTGAAGCTTTCTTT. Its translation: CASSEAWGENTEAFF.

The rearrangement uses TRBV5-4 and TRBJ2-5; 7 nucleotides match TRBD1. Per germline, CDR1 SGHNT and CDR2 YYREEE (reference sequence). J gave up 4 bases and V 4 bases, and 7 bases lay outside the gene matches. The CDR3 totals 14 residues. This CDR3 reads CASSTPTGLETQYF. The DNA for the CDR3 is TGTGCCAGCAGCACACCGACAGGGTTAGAGACCCAGTACTTC.

V usage is TRBV9 and J usage is TRBJ2-2, with TRBD2 as a possible D gene (5 bases). Germline loops: CDR1 SGDLS, CDR2 YYNGEE. V lost 0 bases and J 1 base, leaving 13 bases between the germline ends. The CDR3 is 17 amino acids. CDR3 sequence: CASSVDMDEGNTGELFF. The DNA of the CDR3 is TGTGCCAGCAGCGTAGACATGGATGAGGGGAACACCGGGGAGCTGTTTTTT.

V usage is TRBV27 and J usage is TRBJ1-2; D is undetermined. This CDR3 region has 16 residues. Germline values: CDR1 MNHEY, CDR2 SMNVEV (reference sequence). The V end lost 0 bases, the J end lost 0 bases, and 11 bases lay between the germline ends. CDR3 DNA sequence: TGTGCCAGCAGTTTATCGAGAGGAGGATCTAACTATGGCTACACCTTC. Protein sequence: CASSLSRGGSNYGYTF.

This clone was picked up a small number of times. The rearrangement uses TRBV20-1 and TRBJ1-2; D not resolved. CDR3 size: 11 residues. Germline V gene sequence: CDR1 DFQATT, CDR2 SNEGSKA (reference sequence). V was cut by 5 bases and J by 4 bases, with 8 bases left in between. The DNA for the CDR3 is TGCAGTGCTCAGGAGGGCTATGGCTACACCTTC. Protein: CSAQEGYGYTF.

The chain is built from TRBV6-1 and TRBJ2-1; TRBD2 aligns across 9 bases. CDR1 is MNHNS, CDR2 SASEGT, per germline. The CDR3 loop spans 16 amino acids. V shed 0 bases and J 4 bases; nucleotides not matched to a gene: 4. Here the CDR3 reads CASSEASLAGYNEQFF. The DNA of the CDR3 is TGTGCCAGCAGTGAAGCGAGCCTAGCGGGATACAATGAGCAGTTCTTC.

This clone appeared once. The CDR3 coding sequence is TGTGCCATCAGACAGGGTGTTGAAGCTTTCTTT. This codes for CAIRQGVEAFF. The gene calls are TRBV6-1 and TRBJ1-1; 7 bases are shared with TRBD1. V dropped 10 bases and J dropped 7; count of bases not matched to a gene: 6. Germline CDR1 MNHNS, CDR2 SASEGT. The CDR3 has 11 residues.

The rearrangement joins TRBV15 to TRBJ2-7; possibly TRBD1 for D (6 bases). V was shortened by 0 bases and J by 2 bases, with 8 bases between the two germline ends. The CDR3 covers 14 residues. Looked up from germline, CDR1 is LNHNV and CDR2 is YYDKDF (reference sequence). CDR3 sequence: CATSRDRGPYEQYF. The CDR3 DNA reads as TGTGCCACCAGCAGAGACAGGGGTCCCTACGAGCAGTACTTC.

The CDR3 DNA reads as TGTGCCAGCAGAACCCAGTGGGAGTACCAAGAGACCCAGTACTTC. Its protein is CASRTQWEYQETQYF. The J gene is TRBJ2-5, the V gene TRBV27; D possibly corresponds to TRBD2 (5 bases). The CDR3 spans 15 residues. Trimming took off 6 bases at V and 0 bases at J, with 14 bases between the two ends. From germline, CDR1 is MNHEY and CDR2 SMNVEV (reference sequence).

This clone has just a few counts. The chain has TRBV9 and TRBJ1-1; D may be TRBD1 (5 bases). This CDR3 has 15 amino acids. V lost 0 bases, J lost 1 base, and 10 bases lay in between. Germline CDR1 SGDLS, CDR2 YYNGEE. In DNA form, the CDR3 reads TGTGCCAGCAGCGTAGACGGGGCCCCGAACACTGAAGCTTTCTTT. As protein: CASSVDGAPNTEAFF.

The chain couples TRBV19 to TRBJ2-3; 7 bases line up with TRBD2. Unmatched junction bases numbered 5, after V lost 2 bases and J lost 0 bases. The CDR3 totals 16 residues. Germline V gene sequence: CDR1 LNHDA, CDR2 SQIVND (reference sequence). CDR3 loop: CASSISSGGSTDTQYF. In DNA form, the CDR3 reads TGTGCCAGTAGTATATCTAGCGGTGGGAGCACAGATACGCAGTATTTT.

The chain couples TRBV6-1 to TRBJ2-7; 8 bases map to TRBD1. With V trimmed by 2 bases and J by 5 bases, 2 bases remained unmatched. The CDR3 sequence is 13 residues long. Germline CDR1 reads MNHNS; CDR2 reads SASEGT. CDR3 in amino acids: CASSERTGNEQYF. Here the CDR3 DNA reads TGTGCCAGCAGTGAACGGACAGGGAACGAGCAGTACTTC.

The gene calls are TRBV7-9 and TRBJ2-7, with D possibly TRBD2 on 5 matching bases. Germline V gene lookup returns CDR1 SEHNR and CDR2 FQNEAQ (reference sequence). The CDR3 sequence is 15 residues long. V was clipped by 2 bases and J by 0 bases, with 11 bases between them. Here the CDR3 reads CASSLTRRSSYEQYF. CDR3 coding DNA: TGTGCCAGCAGCTTAACAAGGAGGAGCTCCTACGAGCAGTACTTC.

J is TRBJ2-2 and V is TRBV10-3; D gene ambiguous. Germline lookup yields CDR1 ENHRY and CDR2 SYGVKD. The CDR3 is 13 amino acids. V was shortened by 8 bases and J by 6 bases, with 13 bases between the two germline ends. CDR3: CAISPVVAGELFF. CDR3 sequence (DNA): TGTGCCATCTCTCCCGTGGTGGCCGGGGAGCTGTTTTTT.

V and J are TRBV7-2 and TRBJ1-6; unclear D gene. CDR3 length equals 15 residues. V dropped 9 bases and J dropped 7 bases, with 19 bases sitting between them. The germline V gene has CDR1 SGHTA and CDR2 FQGNSA. The CDR3 DNA is TGTGCCAGTCTACCCTCGAGGGCGGGAAATTCACCCCTCCACTTT. It codes for CASLPSRAGNSPLHF.

The chain carries TRBV7-9 and TRBJ2-3; perhaps TRBD1 as D (6 bases). The germline gives CDR1 SEHNR, CDR2 FQNEAQ (reference sequence). Trimming removed 5 bases from V and 0 bases from J, with 9 bases in between. CDR3 length: 14 amino acids. The CDR3 bases are TGTGCCAGCAGCCCCCAGGGGAGCACAGATACGCAGTATTTT. Protein sequence: CASSPQGSTDTQYF.

The CDR3 is CASSLQGTGGYTF. The DNA for the CDR3 is TGTGCCAGCAGTCTGCAGGGGACAGGTGGCTACACCTTC. This chain connects TRBV6-6 to TRBJ1-2, with 8 bases identical to TRBD1. V was pared by 5 bases and J by 7 bases, with 6 bases of the junction left unmatched. The germline CDR1 and CDR2 sequences are MNHNY and SVGAGI (reference sequence). The CDR3 consists of 13 residues.

This chain joins TRBV27 and TRBJ2-3; no reliable D call. This CDR3 is 14 amino acids long. Trimming removed 3 bases at V and 2 bases at J, with 9 bases between. Germline V gene data show CDR1 as MNHEY and CDR2 as SMNVEV (reference sequence). CDR3: CASSFPGPTDTQYF. In DNA, the CDR3 is TGTGCCAGCAGTTTCCCGGGTCCCACAGATACGCAGTATTTT.

This clone has just one count. For the CDR3, the DNA is TGCGCCAGCAGGGGAGTCGGGAGGGCCATAACGAATGAGCAGTTCTTC. This codes for CASRGVGRAITNEQFF. J is TRBJ2-1 and V is TRBV5-1; 8 nucleotides line up with TRBD2. Trimming at V came to 5 bases and at J to 7 bases, leaving 14 bases not matched to a gene. The CDR3 has 16 residues. Germline values: CDR1 SGHRS, CDR2 YFSETQ.

The chain is built from TRBV2 and TRBJ2-7; tentatively, D is TRBD1 (6 bases). The germline V gene encodes CDR1 SNHLY and CDR2 FYNNEI. There are 15 residues in the CDR3. V was cut by 5 bases and J by 2 bases, with 16 bases left in between. In DNA, the CDR3 is TGTGCCAGCAGTAGGGACAAGCTGGGCGCCTACGAGCAGTACTTC. Encoded protein: CASSRDKLGAYEQYF.

The rearrangement joins TRBV9 to TRBJ2-2; D is possibly TRBD1 (6 bases). V dropped 0 bases and J dropped 5 bases, with 11 bases sitting between them. Germline CDR1 is SGDLS and CDR2 is YYNGEE. The CDR3 is made up of 15 amino acids. CDR3 sequence reads: CASSVGGPGTGELFF. Written as DNA, the CDR3 is TGTGCCAGCAGCGTAGGGGGGCCGGGGACCGGGGAGCTGTTTTTT.

This rearrangement joins TRBV28 to TRBJ1-1; the D gene is possibly TRBD1 (6 bases). Germline-derived CDR1 and CDR2 are MDHEN and SYDVKM. The length of the CDR3 is 16 residues. V was shortened by 5 bases and J by 2 bases, with 18 bases between the two germline ends. CDR3 bases: TGTGCCAGCAGTCTCCCCGACGGGACATTTAACACTGAAGCTTTCTTT. Protein product: CASSLPDGTFNTEAFF.

This clone was seen a few times. The chain has TRBV29-1 and TRBJ1-2; 8 nucleotides agree with TRBD1. This CDR3 contains 11 residues. The V gene end was trimmed by 7 bases and the J gene end by 6 bases; junction bases not matched to a gene: 4. Per the germline V gene, CDR1 is SQVTM and CDR2 is ANQGSEA. This chain's CDR3 is CSARTGHGYTF. The CDR3 DNA sequence: TGCAGCGCCCGGACAGGGCATGGCTACACCTTC.

The V and J genes are TRBV28 and TRBJ2-7; D is ambiguous. CDR1 and CDR2 from the germline V gene are MDHEN and SYDVKM. The CDR3 runs 12 residues. V lost 6 bases, J lost 0 bases, and 6 bases lay in between. The DNA for the CDR3 is TGTGCCAGCAGCTTGAGCTCCTACGAGCAGTACTTC. Amino acid sequence: CASSLSSYEQYF.